This T cell receptor beta chain was found in a study of regulatory T cells in long-lasting Graves disease. Researchers made TCR beta libraries by using iRepertoire HTBI primers and running Arm-PCR on CDR3 regions. Via MiXCR, TCRdb re-called the multiplex PCR reads, giving one row per CDR3 protein. Of hundreds of thousands of distinct CDR3 sequences in the sample, 15% to 20% are singletons; the top ten hold about 29%. Noted time point: persistent/refractory GD, antithyroid drugs over 5 years with positive TRAb. Preparation of the TCR library used RNA extracted from PBMCs. This CDR3 has 13 residues. V was trimmed by 1 base and J by 7 bases, leaving 10 bases between them. Germline assignment: CDR1 MDHEN and CDR2 SYDVKM. This clonotype has a count of ten or more.

The clonotype was recovered from a female donor with Graves disease. This material consisted of peripheral blood mononuclear cells (PBMCs), taken when the disease was refractory, from a patient treated with antithyroid drugs. The V call is TRBV28, the J call TRBJ1-2, with D hard to call. In DNA form, the CDR3 reads TGTGCCAGCAGTTTATCGGTTGGCATTGGCTACACCTTC. Translation gives CASSLSVGIGYTF.